The 30 T cell receptor beta chains in this list originate from one sample, sequenced in a study of CD8 T cells in Susac syndrome. When the RNA was reverse transcribed, random hexamers were used with an input of about 0.5 to 1 ug. TCRdb reprocessed the immunoSEQ multiplex PCR reads via MiXCR and lists one record per CDR3 protein. The repertoire holds 350,000 to 550,000 distinct CDR3 sequences, with more than 80% as singletons. Material: CD8+ T cells from PBMCs. All receptors come from a human donor with multiple sclerosis.

The chain uses TRBV6-5 and TRBJ1-1, with no clear D. This CDR3 has 14 amino acids. Per the germline V gene, CDR1 is MNHEY and CDR2 is SVGAGI. Deletions cut 2 bases from V and 4 bases from J, with 11 bases between. The CDR3 reads CASSYRGGGTEAFF. CDR3 DNA sequence: TGTGCCAGCAGTTACCGGGGAGGAGGCACTGAAGCTTTCTTT.

This rearrangement joins TRBV4-1 to TRBJ2-2; D unresolved. Germline V lookup: CDR1 MGHRA, CDR2 YSYEKL. This CDR3 is 14 amino acids long. V was shortened by 6 bases and J by 4 bases, with 12 bases between the two germline ends. CDR3 sequence: CASSHQGPTGELFF. In nucleotides, the CDR3 is TGCGCCAGCAGTCACCAAGGGCCCACCGGGGAGCTGTTTTTT.

In DNA, the CDR3 is TGTGCCAACCCTGAGGGGCGGGCCTACAATGAGCAGTTCTTC. Translation: CANPEGRAYNEQFF. The V gene is TRBV5-8, the J gene TRBJ2-1; D assignment may be TRBD1 or TRBD2 (5 bases each). The CDR3 consists of 14 residues. CDR1 and CDR2 (germline): SGHTS, YDEGEE. Between the trimmed V and J ends, which lost 9 bases and 2 bases, there was a span of 15 bases.

J is TRBJ1-5 and V is TRBV7-6, with a weak D call TRBD1 (5 bases). This CDR3 region has 15 residues. Germline V gene sequence: CDR1 SGHVS, CDR2 FNYEAQ. The V end lost 1 base, the J end lost 6 bases, and 13 bases lay between the germline ends. As DNA, the CDR3 is TGTGCCAGCAGCTTAGGGCAGGGTATCTTTCAGCCCCAGCATTTT. It codes for CASSLGQGIFQPQHF.

The V gene is TRBV30, the J gene TRBJ1-1; maybe TRBD1 (5 bases). This CDR3 comprises 13 residues. The ends were cut back, 7 bases at V and 1 base at J, with 13 bases in the middle. CDR1 GTSNPN and CDR2 SVGIG come from the germline V gene (reference sequence). The CDR3 nucleotides read TGTGCCTCCTCGTGGGGGTGGAACACTGAAGCTTTCTTT. This gives the protein CASSWGWNTEAFF.

This chain joins TRBV19 and TRBJ1-6; the D is unclear. The CDR3 consists of 12 residues. In germline, CDR1 is LNHDA, CDR2 SQIVND (reference sequence). The V and J ends lost 8 bases and 3 bases respectively, with 5 bases between them. The chain's CDR3 is CASSDYNSPLHF. In DNA, the CDR3 is TGTGCCAGTTCGGACTATAATTCACCCCTCCACTTT.

This clonotype turned up a few times. The chain is built from TRBV6-6 and TRBJ2-7; no clear D. V was shortened by 9 bases and J by 5 bases, with 17 bases between the two germline ends. Per the germline V gene, CDR1 is MNHNY and CDR2 is SVGAGI (reference sequence). The CDR3 consists of 13 residues. CDR3: CASWNGADNEQYF. CDR3 bases: TGTGCCAGTTGGAACGGCGCAGACAACGAGCAGTACTTC.

This sequence joins TRBV28 and TRBJ1-5; 7 bases map to TRBD1. Losses at the gene ends were 10 bases for V and 9 bases for J; bases not matched to a gene: 18. CDR3 length: 15 residues. In germline, CDR1 is MDHEN, CDR2 SYDVKM. CDR3 DNA sequence: TGTGCCACCGAATACAGGGGAAGCAACTCTGTGCCCCAGCATTTT. This encodes CATEYRGSNSVPQHF.

The CDR3 loop is CASSHPGGGNEQFF. The DNA of the CDR3 is TGCGCCAGCAGCCACCCCGGGGGGGGCAATGAGCAGTTCTTC. The genes are TRBV4-1 and TRBJ2-1, with 8 bases that match TRBD2. Losses at the gene ends were 3 bases for V and 6 bases for J; bases not matched to a gene: 4. Germline CDR1 MGHRA, CDR2 YSYEKL. This CDR3 has 14 residues.

This clonotype turned up a few times. The chain carries TRBV6-1 and TRBJ1-1; TRBD1 agrees at 8 bases. Germline CDR1 is MNHNS and CDR2 is SASEGT. This CDR3 contains 16 residues. V shed 6 bases and J 0 bases; nucleotides not matched to a gene: 9. CDR3 in amino acids: CASSRGTGTMNTEAFF. Here the CDR3 DNA reads TGTGCCAGCAGCAGGGGGACAGGAACGATGAACACTGAAGCTTTCTTT.

The V and J genes are TRBV7-9 and TRBJ2-1, with 9 bases aligning to TRBD1. This CDR3 spans 15 amino acids. CDR1 is SEHNR, CDR2 FQNEAQ, per germline (reference sequence). V lost 5 bases, J lost 8 bases, and 10 bases stayed unmatched. The CDR3 region is CASSLYTGGADEQFF. The CDR3 DNA sequence: TGTGCCAGCAGCCTTTACACAGGGGGCGCTGATGAGCAGTTCTTC.

V gene TRBV7-6 combines with J gene TRBJ2-1, with D unclear. The V gene lost 6 bases and the J gene lost 5 bases, with 5 bases spanning the gap. In germline, CDR1 is SGHVS, CDR2 FNYEAQ. There are 11 residues in the CDR3. CDR3 sequence: CASRRNNEQFF. In DNA, the CDR3 is TGTGCCAGCAGACGAAACAATGAGCAGTTCTTC.

The V and J genes are TRBV9 and TRBJ1-1; 9 nucleotides agree with TRBD1. The J segment lost 3 bases and the V segment lost 3 bases, leaving 3 bases of the junction unmatched. This CDR3 contains 14 residues. Germline V gives CDR1 SGDLS, CDR2 YYNGEE. In nucleotides, the CDR3 is TGTGCCAGCAGCGCAAGGACAGGGGACACTGAAGCTTTCTTT. Its protein product is CASSARTGDTEAFF.

This chain links TRBV30 with TRBJ2-1; D possibly corresponds to TRBD1 (6 bases). The CDR3 loop spans 13 amino acids. The V end was cut by 2 bases, the J end by 4 bases, with 9 bases between. Per germline, CDR1 GTSNPN and CDR2 SVGIG (reference sequence). CDR3 region: CAWSSQGYNEQFF. The CDR3, as DNA: TGTGCCTGGAGTAGCCAGGGGTACAATGAGCAGTTCTTC.

This clonotype has just a few counts. The chain couples TRBV14 to TRBJ2-1; 10 bases agree with TRBD1. CDR1 SGHDN and CDR2 FVKESK come from the germline V gene. V lost 8 bases and J lost 3; bases outside the gene matches: 7. The CDR3 spans 15 residues. CDR3 sequence: CASDRGQGFYNEQFF. CDR3 nucleotide sequence: TGTGCCAGCGACAGGGGACAGGGGTTCTACAATGAGCAGTTCTTC.

This chain joins TRBV27 and TRBJ2-1; D gene uncertain. Germline CDR1 is MNHEY and CDR2 is SMNVEV (reference sequence). The V end lost 2 bases, the J end lost 7 bases, and 12 bases lay between the germline ends. This CDR3 is built from 14 residues. In nucleotides, the CDR3 is TGTGCCAGCAGTTTACTGATAGGGCCGAATGAGCAGTTCTTC. This encodes CASSLLIGPNEQFF.

This rearrangement joins TRBV20-1 to TRBJ1-4; D not certain. The germline V and J ends were trimmed by 0 bases and 8 bases, with 10 bases remaining between them. The germline V gene encodes CDR1 DFQATT and CDR2 SNEGSKA (reference sequence). CDR3 length: 13 amino acids. CDR3 protein: CSARDLVGEKLFF. Written as DNA, the CDR3 is TGCAGTGCTAGAGACCTCGTTGGCGAAAAACTGTTTTTT.

The chain employs TRBV9 and TRBJ1-4; TRBD1 is a possible D gene (5 bases). V dropped 4 bases and J dropped 2 bases, with 18 bases sitting between them. CDR3 length: 17 amino acids. Germline V gene sequence: CDR1 SGDLS, CDR2 YYNGEE. The CDR3 DNA reads as TGTGCCAGCAGCCCCTCCCTTTTCGGGACCACTAATGAAAAACTGTTTTTT. Its translation: CASSPSLFGTTNEKLFF.

This sequence joins TRBV6-1 and TRBJ2-7; TRBD2 agrees at 8 bases. J lost 3 bases, V lost 2 bases, and 9 bases had no gene match. The CDR3 consists of 16 residues. CDR1 and CDR2 from the germline V gene are MNHNS and SASEGT. The CDR3 spells CASSEMASGPLYEQYF. The CDR3 DNA reads as TGTGCCAGCAGTGAAATGGCTAGCGGGCCACTCTACGAGCAGTACTTC.

The V gene is TRBV10-2, the J gene TRBJ2-2; tentatively, D is TRBD2 (5 bases). Looked up from germline, CDR1 is WSHSY and CDR2 is SAAADI. CDR3 size: 14 residues. The V end was cut by 9 bases, the J end by 3 bases, with 14 bases between. The CDR3 DNA is TGCGCCAGTAATGACTATTCTGACACCGGGGAGCTGTTTTTT. Translation: CASNDYSDTGELFF.

This clonotype has only a few counts. V usage is TRBV20-1 and J usage is TRBJ2-1; tentatively, D is TRBD2 (6 bases). Trimming cost V 0 bases and J 6 bases, with 15 bases left between them. This CDR3 region has 15 residues. Germline V gene lookup returns CDR1 DFQATT and CDR2 SNEGSKA (reference sequence). CDR3 sequence (DNA): TGCAGTGCTAGAGATATAGCTAGCGATACCAATGAGCAGTTCTTC. Amino acids: CSARDIASDTNEQFF.

This chain uses TRBV28 with TRBJ2-5; possibly TRBD1 or TRBD2 for D (5 bases each). This CDR3 is 15 amino acids long. Trimming removed 2 bases at V and 1 base at J, with 11 bases between. In germline, CDR1 is MDHEN, CDR2 SYDVKM. The CDR3 here is CASSLEGLAQETQYF. The CDR3 coding sequence is TGTGCCAGCAGTTTAGAGGGGCTGGCCCAAGAGACCCAGTACTTC.

The chain carries TRBV7-9 and TRBJ2-7; 7 positions match TRBD2. The CDR3 sequence is 17 residues long. Germline V gene sequence: CDR1 SEHNR, CDR2 FQNEAQ (reference sequence). With V trimmed by 6 bases and J by 0 bases, 14 bases remained unmatched. The CDR3 protein is CASRGLAASFSSYEQYF. The CDR3 DNA reads TGTGCCAGCAGAGGCCTAGCGGCTTCCTTCAGCTCCTACGAGCAGTACTTC.

V usage is TRBV4-1 and J usage is TRBJ1-1, with D unclear. The length of the CDR3 is 16 residues. In germline, CDR1 is MGHRA, CDR2 YSYEKL. Trimming pared 4 bases from V and 6 bases from J, leaving 21 bases between. The DNA for the CDR3 is TGCGCCAGCAGCCGTGGAGAGGGTTTCGGAAGCTCTGAAGCTTTCTTT. This codes for CASSRGEGFGSSEAFF.

In this sample, this clonotype turned up a few times. The J gene is TRBJ2-7, the V gene TRBV4-1; D is unresolved. There are 14 residues in the CDR3. V was cut by 0 bases and J by 3 bases, with 9 bases left in between. CDR1 and CDR2 from the germline V gene are MGHRA and YSYEKL. For the CDR3, the DNA is TGCGCCAGCAGCCAAGATCTGGGCTACTACGAGCAGTACTTC. Encoded protein: CASSQDLGYYEQYF.

This sequence joins TRBV5-1 and TRBJ1-1; 7 bases are a match to TRBD1. CDR1 is SGHRS, CDR2 YFSETQ, per germline. The CDR3 is 15 amino acids. Losses at the gene ends were 1 base for V and 2 bases for J; bases not matched to a gene: 5. CDR3 protein: CASSLFGTANTEAFF. The CDR3 DNA follows: TGCGCCAGCAGCTTGTTCGGGACAGCCAACACTGAAGCTTTCTTT. The variable domain in full, with the rest retrieved from reference TRBV5-1 and TRBJ1-1, is KAGVTQTPRYLIKTRGQQVTLSCSPISGHRSVSWYQQTPGQGLQFLFEYFSETQRNKGNFPGRFSGRQFSNSRSEMNVSTLELGDSALYLCASSLFGTANTEAFFGQGTRLTVV.

The chain is built from TRBV29-1 and TRBJ2-3; maybe TRBD2 (6 bases). Germline V gene data show CDR1 as SQVTM and CDR2 as ANQGSEA. V lost 7 bases, J lost 6 bases, and 11 bases lay in between. The CDR3 length is 11 residues. CDR3 in DNA: TGCAGCGGCGGGGTGGTGGATACGCAGTATTTT. It translates to CSGGVVDTQYF.

This chain connects TRBV9 to TRBJ1-2; D gene unclear. The V and J ends lost 3 bases and 0 bases respectively, with 12 bases between them. Germline V lookup: CDR1 SGDLS, CDR2 YYNGEE. This CDR3 is 15 amino acids long. The CDR3 nucleotides read TGTGCCAGCAGCGAGGACGGCAATACTAACTATGGCTACACCTTC. This codes for CASSEDGNTNYGYTF.

This clonotype was detected only a few times. The chain uses TRBV6-1 and TRBJ2-1; tentatively, D is TRBD1 (5 bases). V was clipped by 2 bases and J by 15 bases, with 14 bases between them. The CDR3 totals 12 residues. Germline V gene lookup returns CDR1 MNHNS and CDR2 SASEGT. The CDR3 DNA follows: TGTGCCAGCAGTGAACTAAGCAGGGAATGGTTCTTC. Protein product: CASSELSREWFF.

CDR3 amino acids: CASEGPGPNNTGELFF. CDR3 nucleotides: TGTGCCAGCGAGGGGCCGGGACCTAATAACACCGGGGAGCTGTTTTTT. The rearrangement uses TRBV2 and TRBJ2-2; D possibly matches TRBD1 or TRBD2 (5 bases each). This CDR3 is 16 amino acids long. The V end lost 8 bases, the J end lost 2 bases, and 18 bases lay between the germline ends. Looked up from germline, CDR1 is SNHLY and CDR2 is FYNNEI.